One and the same sample provided the 21 T cell receptor beta chains below, sequenced in a study of T cells after yellow fever vaccination. TCRdb redid the calling of the 5' RACE reads with MiXCR, one entry per CDR3 protein. The sample lists some 300,000 distinct CDR3 sequences; roughly 3.5% were seen once. This specimen was PBMCs, taken on the day of the yellow fever booster vaccination. These TCRs come from a man aged 18 to 30 who received the YFV17D yellow fever vaccine.

This clonotype appeared many times. The chain combines TRBV18 with TRBJ2-5; D call uncertain. Germline values: CDR1 KGHSH, CDR2 LQKENI. The CDR3 is 13 amino acids. V lost 6 bases and J lost 1, with 9 bases in between. DNA for the CDR3: TGTGCCAGCTCTCGGAGTATCCAAGAGACCCAGTACTTC. As protein: CASSRSIQETQYF.

This clonotype was detected only a few times. The chain carries TRBV7-3 and TRBJ2-3; D gene ambiguous. Germline CDR1 SGHTA, CDR2 FQGTGA. Deletions cut 5 bases from V and 4 bases from J, with 13 bases between. The CDR3 length is 14 residues. CDR3 in DNA: TGTGCCAGCAGCATAGCCGGGTTTTCAGATACGCAGTATTTT. Its translation is CASSIAGFSDTQYF.

A few counts support this clonotype. The gene calls are TRBV7-9 and TRBJ2-1; no firm D call. The CDR3 runs 15 residues. V was shortened by 6 bases and J by 2 bases, with 14 bases between the two germline ends. CDR1 and CDR2 (germline): SEHNR, FQNEAQ (reference sequence). In DNA, the CDR3 is TGTGCCAGCAGTCCCTCATTGAGTCCCTACAATGAGCAGTTCTTC. As protein: CASSPSLSPYNEQFF.

This clonotype has at least ten counts. The chain recombines TRBV28 with TRBJ2-5; TRBD1 matches at 9 bases. CDR3 length equals 14 residues. Trimming took 2 bases from V and 3 from J; bases not matched to a gene: 1. Germline CDR1 is MDHEN and CDR2 is SYDVKM. The CDR3 DNA reads TGTGCCAGCAGTTTAGGGACAGGGAAAGAGACCCAGTACTTC. This encodes CASSLGTGKETQYF. Filled out from reference TRBV28 and TRBJ2-5, the complete variable domain reads DVKVTQSSRYLVKRTGEKVFLECVQDMDHENMFWYRQDPGLGLRLIYFSYDVKMKEKGDIPEGYSVSREKKERFSLILESASTNQTSMYLCASSLGTGKETQYFGPGTRLLVL.

The chain has TRBV20-1 and TRBJ2-7; possible D gene TRBD1, 5 bases. Germline CDR1 and CDR2: DFQATT and SNEGSKA (reference sequence). CDR3 length: 14 residues. V was cut by 0 bases and J by 0 bases, with 9 bases left in between. CDR3 region: CSAREPQGSYEQYV. The DNA of the CDR3 is TGCAGTGCTAGAGAGCCGCAGGGCTCCTACGAGCAGTACGTC.

This clonotype was seen at least ten times. The gene calls are TRBV6-5 and TRBJ2-5; D possibly corresponds to TRBD2 (6 bases). The CDR3 has 16 amino acids. Germline lookup yields CDR1 MNHEY and CDR2 SVGAGI. Trimming cost V 6 bases and J 2 bases, with 19 bases left between them. The CDR3 DNA reads as TGTGCCAGCAGCTCGGGACTTAACCGGCGGCAAGAGACCCAGTACTTC. It codes for CASSSGLNRRQETQYF.

This clonotype was seen many times. The genes are TRBV6-5 and TRBJ2-7; 10 bases are shared with TRBD1. CDR3 length: 14 amino acids. Germline assignment: CDR1 MNHEY and CDR2 SVGAGI. J lost 0 bases, V lost 8 bases, and 4 bases had no gene match. The CDR3 sequence is CASSRDRGSYEQYV. The CDR3 region has the DNA TGTGCCAGCTCCCGGGACAGGGGCTCCTACGAGCAGTACGTC.

This clonotype was seen ten or more times. This chain uses TRBV11-2 with TRBJ2-5; the D gene could be TRBD1 or TRBD2 (5 bases each). Per the germline V gene, CDR1 is SGHAT and CDR2 is FQNNGV. V lost 5 bases and J 5 bases, leaving 18 bases between the germline ends. The CDR3 runs 15 residues. The chain's CDR3 is CASSTRDGWRETQYF. The CDR3 DNA follows: TGTGCCAGCAGCACTAGGGACGGTTGGAGGGAGACCCAGTACTTC.

The chain uses TRBV11-2 and TRBJ1-3; unclear D gene. Germline V lookup: CDR1 SGHAT, CDR2 FQNNGV. The CDR3 is 15 amino acids. V lost 1 base, J lost 4 bases, and 11 bases lay in between. CDR3 amino acids: CASSLGVSAGNTIYF. The CDR3 nucleotides are TGTGCCAGCAGCTTAGGTGTGTCGGCCGGAAACACCATATATTTT.

The sample holds a few counts of this clonotype. The chain combines TRBV5-1 with TRBJ1-2; D is undetermined. Trimming cost V 1 base and J 7 bases, with 8 bases left between them. CDR1 is SGHRS and CDR2 is YFSETQ in the germline V gene. CDR3 length: 12 residues. This CDR3 is CASSLYTSGYTF. The CDR3 bases are TGCGCCAGCAGCTTGTATACATCTGGCTACACCTTC.

There are a few counts of this clonotype. The chain employs TRBV6-2 or TRBV6-3 and TRBJ2-1; D is unresolved. Trimming left V 7 bases short and J 4 bases short, with 17 bases between. This CDR3 is 15 amino acids long. Germline CDR1 and CDR2: MNHEY and SVGEGT. The CDR3 coding sequence is TGTGCCAGCATTCCCCTCGGCGGCGGTTACAATGAGCAGTTCTTC. It specifies CASIPLGGGYNEQFF.

The rearrangement links TRBV12-3 or TRBV12-4 to TRBJ2-1; the D call may be TRBD1 or TRBD2 (5 bases each). The CDR3 totals 15 residues. Trimming took 6 bases from V and 7 from J, leaving 19 bases between them. The CDR3 region has the DNA TGTGCCAGCAGCCCCAGAGGGGATGCTCGGAATGAGCAGTTCTTC. It translates to CASSPRGDARNEQFF.

This clonotype was observed at least ten times. J is TRBJ2-3 and V is TRBV5-1; possible D gene TRBD2, 6 bases. Germline-derived CDR1 and CDR2 are SGHRS and YFSETQ. The V end lost 5 bases, the J end lost 3 bases, and 13 bases lay between the germline ends. CDR3 length: 14 residues. The DNA of the CDR3 is TGCGCCAGCAGGAGGGAGGCGTTTACAGATACGCAGTATTTT. It encodes CASRREAFTDTQYF. The whole variable domain, filled in from reference TRBV5-1 and TRBJ2-3, reads KAGVTQTPRYLIKTRGQQVTLSCSPISGHRSVSWYQQTPGQGLQFLFEYFSETQRNKGNFPGRFSGRQFSNSRSEMNVSTLELGDSALYLCASRREAFTDTQYFGPGTRLTVL.

This clonotype came up many times. This sequence joins TRBV20-1 and TRBJ1-4; no clear D gene. This CDR3 has 13 residues. Germline V lookup: CDR1 DFQATT, CDR2 SNEGSKA (reference sequence). Trimming shortened V by 3 bases and J by 6 bases, and 11 bases separated the two germline ends. CDR3 in DNA: TGCAGTGCTAGGGCGAGGCAGGATGAAAAACTGTTTTTT. It codes for CSARARQDEKLFF.

The chain recombines TRBV15 with TRBJ2-5; perhaps D is TRBD1 or TRBD2 (5 bases each). Germline CDR1 and CDR2: LNHNV and YYDKDF (reference sequence). The length of the CDR3 is 15 residues. The ends were cut back, 3 bases at V and 1 base at J, with 12 bases in the middle. In DNA form, the CDR3 reads TGTGCCACCAGCAGGGTCGGGACGCTCCAAGAGACCCAGTACTTC. Amino acids: CATSRVGTLQETQYF.

The rearrangement uses TRBV5-4 and TRBJ1-1, with 7 bases fitting TRBD1. V trimming: 2 bases; J trimming: 6 bases; junction bases outside the gene matches: 7. This CDR3 comprises 14 residues. CDR1 SGHNT and CDR2 YYREEE come from the germline V gene (reference sequence). For the CDR3, the DNA is TGTGCCAGCAGCTTAAGGGACAGCTTCCCTGAAGCTTTCTTT. Translation: CASSLRDSFPEAFF.

This clonotype was counted ten times or more. CDR3 sequence: CASSVDSGTGTYGYTF. The DNA for the CDR3 is TGTGCCAGCAGCGTAGATTCGGGGACAGGGACCTATGGCTACACCTTC. V and J are TRBV9 and TRBJ1-2, with 9 positions matching TRBD1. Per germline, CDR1 SGDLS and CDR2 YYNGEE. The V gene end was trimmed by 0 bases and the J gene end by 4 bases; junction bases not matched to a gene: 7. CDR3 size: 16 residues.

This clonotype has a count of ten or more. This chain connects TRBV4-3 to TRBJ2-1; 12 nucleotides match TRBD2. Germline CDR1 and CDR2: LGHNA and YSLEER. This CDR3 is 18 amino acids long. V dropped 1 base and J dropped 1; count of bases not matched to a gene: 5. CDR3 DNA: TGCGCCAGCAGCCAAGCACCCGGGACTAGCGGGTCCTACAATGAGCAGTTCTTC. Its protein product is CASSQAPGTSGSYNEQFF.

This clonotype occurred many times. The rearrangement links TRBV20-1 to TRBJ2-3; 8 positions match TRBD2. CDR1 and CDR2 from the germline V gene are DFQATT and SNEGSKA (reference sequence). This CDR3 has 13 residues. This CDR3 is CVWGAGDTDTQYF. In DNA form, the CDR3 reads TGCGTGTGGGGAGCGGGGGACACAGATACGCAGTATTTT.

This clonotype was found many times. The chain recombines TRBV20-1 with TRBJ2-3; 7 bases fit TRBD2. J lost 2 bases, V lost 4 bases, and 3 bases had no gene match. There are 13 residues in the CDR3. Germline V CDR1 and CDR2: DFQATT, SNEGSKA (reference sequence). The CDR3 DNA reads as TGCAGTGCTAACGCGGGGGACACAGATACGCAGTATTTT. Its protein product is CSANAGDTDTQYF.

Ten or more counts support this clonotype. The chain carries TRBV12-3 or TRBV12-4 and TRBJ1-5; D is possibly TRBD1 (5 bases). V gave up 7 bases and J gave up 9 bases, with 13 bases separating them. CDR3 length equals 12 residues. The CDR3 DNA reads TGTGCCAGCAATTTTGGGGGTTCGCCCCAGCATTTT. It yields the protein CASNFGGSPQHF.